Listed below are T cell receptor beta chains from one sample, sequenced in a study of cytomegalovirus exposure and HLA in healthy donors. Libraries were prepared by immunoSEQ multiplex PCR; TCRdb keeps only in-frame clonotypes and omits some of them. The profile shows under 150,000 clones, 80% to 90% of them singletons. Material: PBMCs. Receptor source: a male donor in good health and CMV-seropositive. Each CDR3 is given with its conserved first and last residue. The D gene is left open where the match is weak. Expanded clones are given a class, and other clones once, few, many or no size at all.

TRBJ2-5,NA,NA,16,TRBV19,TGTGCCAGTAGTACGGCCCGACGTACAAAGGGGGAGACCCAGTACTTC,CASSTARRTKGETQYF
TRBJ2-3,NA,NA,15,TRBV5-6,TGTGCCAGCAGCTTGATGCGGGGGCTGGGAGATACGCAGTATTTT,CASSLMRGLGDTQYF
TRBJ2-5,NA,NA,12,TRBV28,TGTGCCAGCAGTTGGCAGGCCGGGACCCAGTACTTC,CASSWQAGTQYF
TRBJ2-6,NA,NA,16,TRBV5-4,TGTGCCAGCAGCTTGGTTCGGGGCTCTGGGGCCAACGTCCTGACTTTC,CASSLVRGSGANVLTF
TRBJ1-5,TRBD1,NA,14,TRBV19,TGTGCCACCCAGACAGGGCGAGGCAATCAGCCCCAGCATTTT,CATQTGRGNQPQHF
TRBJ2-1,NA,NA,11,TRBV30,TGTGCCTGGGATCGGCGGAGTGAGCAGTTCTTC,CAWDRRSEQFF
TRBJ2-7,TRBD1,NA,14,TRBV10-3,TGTGCCATCAGTCCCGGACAGGGGGCCAAAGAGCAGTACTTC,CAISPGQGAKEQYF
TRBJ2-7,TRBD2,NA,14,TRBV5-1,TGCGCCAGCAGCCTACTAGCGACTTCCTACGAGCAGTACTTC,CASSLLATSYEQYF
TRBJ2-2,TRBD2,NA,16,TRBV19,TGTGCCAGTAGTACCTATAGCGGGAGCGACACCGGGGAGCTGTTTTTT,CASSTYSGSDTGELFF
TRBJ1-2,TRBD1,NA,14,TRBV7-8,TGTGCCAGTGCTAACCGGGACAGAGTATATGGCTACACCTTC,CASANRDRVYGYTF
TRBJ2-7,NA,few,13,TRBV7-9,TGTGCCAGCAGCCCTCCGTCCTCCTACGAGCAGTACTTC,CASSPPSSYEQYF
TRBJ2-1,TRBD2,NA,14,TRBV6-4,TGTGCCAGCAGTGGACTAGCGGGAGACGGTGAGCAGTTCTTC,CASSGLAGDGEQFF
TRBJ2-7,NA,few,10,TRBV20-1,TGCAGTGCTACCGACAGGCTGCAGTACTTC,CSATDRLQYF
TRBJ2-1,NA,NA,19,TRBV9,TGTGCCAGCAGCGTATTAGAGGCGGGATCTTACTGGGCGGCCAATGAGCAGTTCTTC,CASSVLEAGSYWAANEQFF
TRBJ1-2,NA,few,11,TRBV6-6,TGTGCCAAACAGGGTCTGGATGGCTACACCTTC,CAKQGLDGYTF
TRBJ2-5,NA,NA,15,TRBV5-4,TGTGCCAGCAGCTACCTAGGCAGGGAGGAAGAGACCCAGTACTTC,CASSYLGREEETQYF
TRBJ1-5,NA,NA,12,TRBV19,TGTGCCAGTAGTGGCAGGGATCAGCCCCAGCATTTT,CASSGRDQPQHF
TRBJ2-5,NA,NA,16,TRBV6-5,TGTGCCAGCAGTTACACTGCGGGTGAGGTTCAAGAGACCCAGTACTTC,CASSYTAGEVQETQYF
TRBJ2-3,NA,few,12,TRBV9,TGTGCCAGCAGCCCCGAGGTGGATACGCAGTATTTT,CASSPEVDTQYF
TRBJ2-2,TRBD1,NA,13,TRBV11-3,TGTGCCAGCAGCGGGACAGGTATCGGGGAGCTGTTTTTT,CASSGTGIGELFF
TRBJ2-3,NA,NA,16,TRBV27,TGTGCCAGCAGTTTACCCCGGGCAGGGGGCACAGATACGCAGTATTTT,CASSLPRAGGTDTQYF
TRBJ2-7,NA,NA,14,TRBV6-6,TGTGCCAGCAGTTACGGGCAGGGGCGCTACGAGCAGTACTTC,CASSYGQGRYEQYF
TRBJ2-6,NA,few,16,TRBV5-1,TGCGCCAGCAGCTTGGCCCCGGGCTCTGGGGCCAACGTCCTGACTTTC,CASSLAPGSGANVLTF
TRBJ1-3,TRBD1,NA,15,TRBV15,TGTGCCACCAGCAGTGACAGGGTCGCTGGAAACACCATATATTTT,CATSSDRVAGNTIYF
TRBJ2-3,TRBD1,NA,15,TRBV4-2,TGTGCCAGCAGCCAAACACAGGGGTGGACAGATACGCAGTATTTT,CASSQTQGWTDTQYF
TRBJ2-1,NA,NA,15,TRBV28,TGTGCCAGCAGTAGATGGACAGGAGGGGCTAGTGAGCAGTTCTTC,CASSRWTGGASEQFF
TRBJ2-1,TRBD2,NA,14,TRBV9,TGTGCCAGCAGCCTTAGCGGGAGTGTGAATGAGCAGTTCTTC,CASSLSGSVNEQFF
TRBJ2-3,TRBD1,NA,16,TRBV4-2,TGTGCCAGCAGCCACGTCGGGACAGGCCCAGCAGATACGCAGTATTTT,CASSHVGTGPADTQYF
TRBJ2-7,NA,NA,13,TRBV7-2,TGTGCCAGCAGCTCTAGTTCGGGAAACGAGCAGTACTTC,CASSSSSGNEQYF